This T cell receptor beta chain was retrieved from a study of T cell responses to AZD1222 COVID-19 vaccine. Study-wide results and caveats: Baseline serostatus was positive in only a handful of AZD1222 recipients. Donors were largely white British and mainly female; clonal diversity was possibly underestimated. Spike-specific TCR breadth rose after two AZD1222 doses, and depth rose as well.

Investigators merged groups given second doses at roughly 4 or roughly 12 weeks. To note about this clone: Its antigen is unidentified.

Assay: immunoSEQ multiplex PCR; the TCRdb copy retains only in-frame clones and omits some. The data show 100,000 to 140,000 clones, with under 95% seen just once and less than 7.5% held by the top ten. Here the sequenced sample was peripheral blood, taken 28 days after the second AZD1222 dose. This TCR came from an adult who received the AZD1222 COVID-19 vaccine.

Written as DNA, the CDR3 is TGTGCCACCAGCAGAAAATTACAGGCAATGAACACTGAAGCTTTCTTT. It yields the protein CATSRKLQAMNTEAFF. The V and J genes are TRBV15 and TRBJ1-1; weak D call: TRBD1 (5 bases). From germline, CDR1 is LNHNV and CDR2 YYDKDF (reference sequence). The CDR3 is made up of 16 amino acids. V was cut by 2 bases and J by 0 bases, with 13 bases left in between.